These T cell receptor beta chains were read from a single sample in a study of blood T cell repertoires in COVID-19. Only in-frame clones appear in the TCRdb table, and some are missing; sequencing was by immunoSEQ multiplex PCR. Here the sample spans tens of thousands of clones, 65% to 85% being singletons. The sample taken for sequencing was peripheral blood. The receptors derive from a man between 65 and 85 years old with active or convalescent COVID-19. Each CDR3 is given with its conserved first and last residue. Fields, in order: D gene, clone size, V gene, J gene, CDR3 protein, CDR3 DNA. The D gene is left open where the match is weak. Clone sizes are given selectively: once, few, many, or a class where the clone is expanded.

D: .; size: .; V: TRBV30; J: TRBJ1-5; CDR3: CAWKGTKGKSNQPQHF; DNA: TGTGCCTGGAAGGGGACAAAGGGGAAGAGCAATCAGCCCCAGCATTTT
D: .; size: once; V: TRBV5-6; J: TRBJ1-6; CDR3: CASSFLDRMYSPLHF; DNA: TGTGCCAGCAGCTTCCTTGACAGGATGTATTCACCCCTCCACTTT
D: .; size: .; V: TRBV6-5; J: TRBJ2-2; CDR3: CASSYSSDRNTGELFF; DNA: TGTGCCAGCAGTTACTCGAGTGACAGAAACACCGGGGAGCTGTTTTTT
D: .; size: .; V: TRBV19; J: TRBJ2-2; CDR3: CASSIQAAYNTGELFF; DNA: TGTGCCAGTAGTATTCAAGCGGCGTATAACACCGGGGAGCTGTTTTTT
D: .; size: few; V: TRBV28; J: TRBJ1-3; CDR3: CASSLGTTGNTIYF; DNA: TGTGCCAGCAGTTTAGGGACAACTGGAAACACCATATATTTT
D: TRBD2; size: .; V: TRBV3-1/TRBV3-2; J: TRBJ2-3; CDR3: CASSLSGGGDTQYF; DNA: TGTGCCAGCAGCCTTAGCGGGGGCGGAGATACGCAGTATTTT
D: .; size: .; V: TRBV11-2; J: TRBJ1-4; CDR3: CASSSSNEKLFF; DNA: TGTGCCAGCAGCTCTTCGAATGAAAAACTGTTTTTT
D: .; size: .; V: TRBV6-5; J: TRBJ1-5; CDR3: CASGQGYSNQPQHF; DNA: TGTGCCAGCGGGCAGGGGTATAGCAATCAGCCCCAGCATTTT
D: TRBD1; size: few; V: TRBV19; J: TRBJ2-1; CDR3: CATTSPGQGVNEQFF; DNA: TGTGCCACTACTTCCCCGGGACAGGGTGTAAATGAGCAGTTCTTC
D: .; size: .; V: TRBV29-1; J: TRBJ2-7; CDR3: CSVEGQWGGINYEQYF; DNA: TGCAGCGTTGAAGGTCAATGGGGCGGAATAAACTACGAGCAGTACTTC
D: TRBD2; size: .; V: TRBV2; J: TRBJ2-3; CDR3: CASGEGGRGTQYF; DNA: TGTGCCAGCGGAGAGGGAGGGCGAGGAACGCAGTATTTT
D: TRBD2; size: once; V: TRBV13; J: TRBJ2-1; CDR3: CASSPSLAGVGEQFF; DNA: TGTGCCAGCAGCCCCTCACTAGCGGGGGTGGGTGAGCAGTTCTTC
D: TRBD1; size: .; V: TRBV5-1; J: TRBJ1-1; CDR3: CASTPTGQVGTEAFF; DNA: TGCGCCAGCACACCAACCGGACAGGTTGGTACTGAAGCTTTCTTT